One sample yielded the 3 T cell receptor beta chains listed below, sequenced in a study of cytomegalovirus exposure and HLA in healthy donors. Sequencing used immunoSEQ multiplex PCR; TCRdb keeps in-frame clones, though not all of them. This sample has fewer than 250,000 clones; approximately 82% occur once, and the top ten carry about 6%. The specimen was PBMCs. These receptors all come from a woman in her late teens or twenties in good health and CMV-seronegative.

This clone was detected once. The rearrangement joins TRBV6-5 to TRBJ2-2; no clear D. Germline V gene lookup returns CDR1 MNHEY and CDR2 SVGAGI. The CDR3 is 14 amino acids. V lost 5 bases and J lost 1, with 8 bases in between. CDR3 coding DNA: TGTGCCAGCAGTCGGACGCTGAACACCGGGGAGCTGTTTTTT. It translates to CASSRTLNTGELFF.

As DNA, the CDR3 is TGCGCCAGCAGCCAACGGCGGGACTTAGCCAAAAACATTCAGTACTTC. As protein: CASSQRRDLAKNIQYF. The chain employs TRBV4-1 and TRBJ2-4; perhaps TRBD2 as D (6 bases). CDR1 and CDR2 from the germline V gene are MGHRA and YSYEKL. The CDR3 spans 16 residues. Trimming removed 2 bases from V and 0 bases from J, with 11 bases in between.

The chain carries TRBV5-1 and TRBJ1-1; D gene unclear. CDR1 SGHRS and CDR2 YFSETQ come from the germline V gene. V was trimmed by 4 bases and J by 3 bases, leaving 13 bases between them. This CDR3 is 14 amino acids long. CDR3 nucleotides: TGCGCCAGCAGCCTCGGATTGGAAGACACTGAAGCTTTCTTT. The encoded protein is CASSLGLEDTEAFF.